This TCR beta chain was documented in a study of cytomegalovirus exposure and HLA in healthy donors. Study-level background: Among the 398 donors who were genotyped, over 70% fell in the genetic ancestry cluster that is associated with self-reported Caucasian donors.

The CDR3 sequence is 14 residues long. With V trimmed by 6 bases and J by 5 bases, 6 bases remained unmatched. CDR1 and CDR2 (germline): MNHNY, SVGAGI (reference sequence). Vbeta (60) and Jbeta (13) primers were used in the PCR. Sequencing used immunoSEQ multiplex PCR; TCRdb keeps in-frame clones, though not all of them. This sample's clone table lists around 40,000 clones. This chain joins TRBV6-6 and TRBJ2-7; TRBD1 aligns across 11 bases. The sequence was obtained from a man aged 25-45 years in good health and CMV-seronegative. Sequenced material: PBMCs. CDR3 DNA sequence: TGTGCCAGCAGAGACCAGGACAGGGGGCACGAGCAGTACTTC. It is translated as CASRDQDRGHEQYF.